This entry lists 20 T cell receptor beta chains sequenced from one sample in a study of cytomegalovirus exposure and HLA in healthy donors. PCR amplification relied on 60 Vbeta primers (plus 13 Jbeta primers). Sequencing used immunoSEQ multiplex PCR; TCRdb keeps in-frame clones, though not all of them. The repertoire holds some 130,000 clones, roughly 73% seen once, with 1.3% in the top ten. Sample: PBMCs. These receptors all come from a woman aged 40 to 50 in good health and CMV-seronegative.

The genes are TRBV11-2 and TRBJ1-1; TRBD1 might be the D (5 bases). V lost 0 bases to trimming and J lost 4 bases, with 18 bases between them. The germline gives CDR1 SGHAT, CDR2 FQNNGV. This CDR3 is built from 17 residues. Here the CDR3 reads CASSLDHFAGFITEAFF. The CDR3 DNA reads as TGTGCCAGCAGCTTAGATCATTTTGCAGGGTTCATCACTGAAGCTTTCTTT.

CDR3 DNA sequence: TGTGCCACCGCTCACAGGGTCGGGGCCCGGGTTCAGCCCCAGCATTTT. This sequence encodes CATAHRVGARVQPQHF. The J gene is TRBJ1-5, the V gene TRBV19, with a tentative D call TRBD1 (6 bases). Per the germline V gene, CDR1 is LNHDA and CDR2 is SQIVND (reference sequence). The CDR3 length is 16 residues. V lost 10 bases, J lost 6 bases, and 25 bases lay in between.

In DNA, the CDR3 is TGTGCCAGCTCACCACCGGGGCAGTCTGGCTACACCTTC. As protein: CASSPPGQSGYTF. The chain employs TRBV18 and TRBJ1-2; weak D call: TRBD1 (5 bases). The V and J ends lost 0 bases and 7 bases respectively, with 9 bases between them. Germline CDR1 KGHSH, CDR2 LQKENI. The CDR3 covers 13 residues.

In DNA, the CDR3 is TGCGCCAGCAGCCAAGTGGCGGCAGGGGAATACGAGCAGTACTTC. It translates to CASSQVAAGEYEQYF. The chain carries TRBV4-1 and TRBJ2-7; D is perhaps TRBD1 (6 bases). CDR1 MGHRA and CDR2 YSYEKL come from the germline V gene. V gave up 1 base and J gave up 4 bases, with 14 bases separating them. The length of the CDR3 is 15 residues.

J is TRBJ2-1 and V is TRBV5-1; possible D gene TRBD2, 6 bases. Germline CDR1 is SGHRS and CDR2 is YFSETQ. The CDR3 sequence is 16 residues long. Trimming cost V 2 bases and J 5 bases, with 17 bases left between them. CDR3 region: CASSFLISGPNNEQFF. For the CDR3, the DNA is TGCGCCAGCAGCTTCCTCATTAGCGGTCCCAACAATGAGCAGTTCTTC.

V and J are TRBV25-1 and TRBJ1-1; possible D gene TRBD1, 5 bases. Trimming removed 3 bases at V and 3 bases at J, with 17 bases between. Germline V gene lookup returns CDR1 MGHDK and CDR2 SYGVNS. This CDR3 has 16 amino acids. DNA of the CDR3: TGTGCCAGCAGTGATTTAAATTCCGACAGCGACACTGAAGCTTTCTTT. Translating it yields CASSDLNSDSDTEAFF.

The chain links TRBV9 to TRBJ2-3; D is perhaps TRBD2 (5 bases). V was shortened by 0 bases and J by 3 bases, with 8 bases between the two germline ends. The germline V gene encodes CDR1 SGDLS and CDR2 YYNGEE. The CDR3 consists of 14 residues. The CDR3 region has the DNA TGTGCCAGCAGCGTAGTGGGGAGTACAGATACGCAGTATTTT. It translates to CASSVVGSTDTQYF.

The rearrangement uses TRBV19 and TRBJ1-2, with D tentatively TRBD1 (6 bases). Per the germline V gene, CDR1 is LNHDA and CDR2 is SQIVND (reference sequence). The V end was cut by 2 bases, the J end by 4 bases, with 20 bases between. The CDR3 covers 17 residues. CDR3 region: CASSIRNPTGTLYGYTF. The CDR3 DNA reads TGTGCCAGTAGTATAAGGAACCCGACCGGGACACTCTATGGCTACACCTTC.

This chain joins TRBV25-1 and TRBJ2-3; D perhaps matches TRBD1 (6 bases). With 4 bases removed from V and 2 bases from J, the gap between germline ends came to 16 bases. The CDR3 runs 16 residues. Germline CDR1 is MGHDK and CDR2 is SYGVNS. CDR3 sequence reads: CASSGGLGQPTDTQYF. The CDR3, as DNA: TGTGCCAGCAGTGGGGGCCTAGGACAGCCCACAGATACGCAGTATTTT. Full variable domain (outside the CDR3, taken from reference TRBV25-1 and TRBJ2-3): EADIYQTPRYLVIGTGKKITLECSQTMGHDKMYWYQQDPGMELHLIHYSYGVNSTEKGDLSSESTVSRIRTEHFPLTLESARPSHTSQYLCASSGGLGQPTDTQYFGPGTRLTVL.

The J gene is TRBJ2-7, the V gene TRBV6-1, with a tentative D call TRBD2 (5 bases). The CDR3 runs to 12 residues. Germline loops: CDR1 MNHNS, CDR2 SASEGT. Trimming took 2 bases from V and 7 from J, leaving 9 bases between them. The CDR3 DNA reads as TGTGCCAGCAGTGAACGCGGGTATGAGCAGTACGTC. Translation gives CASSERGYEQYV.

CDR3 bases: TGTGCCACCGGGGACTCAGCCTACAATGAGCAGTTCTTC. The encoded protein is CATGDSAYNEQFF. This chain joins TRBV27 and TRBJ2-1, with D perhaps matching TRBD2 (6 bases). Per germline, CDR1 MNHEY and CDR2 SMNVEV (reference sequence). Deletions cut 10 bases from V and 2 bases from J, with 12 bases between. The CDR3 has 13 residues.

The chain recombines TRBV5-4 with TRBJ2-6; 7 nucleotides line up with TRBD1. The trim removed 5 bases at V and 2 bases at J, leaving 4 bases unmatched. From germline, CDR1 is SGHNT and CDR2 YYREEE (reference sequence). This CDR3 is built from 15 residues. In DNA form, the CDR3 reads TGTGCCAGCAGTCAAGACAGGGCTGGGGCCAACGTCCTGACTTTC. Encoded protein: CASSQDRAGANVLTF.

Here the CDR3 reads CASSFGGLPHEQYV. CDR3 nucleotide sequence: TGTGCCAGCAGTTTCGGGGGACTTCCCCACGAGCAGTACGTC. The V and J genes are TRBV28 and TRBJ2-7; D perhaps matches TRBD2 (6 bases). Germline loops: CDR1 MDHEN, CDR2 SYDVKM. V lost 3 bases and J 5 bases, leaving 14 bases between the germline ends. This CDR3 region has 14 residues.

The sample holds one count of this clone. This chain connects TRBV6-1 to TRBJ1-1; D ambiguous. The CDR3 runs 15 residues. CDR1 is MNHNS and CDR2 is SASEGT in the germline V gene. V lost 2 bases to trimming and J lost 1 base, with 11 bases between them. The DNA for the CDR3 is TGTGCCAGCAGTGAAAGGCCCCGAGGGAACACTGAAGCTTTCTTT. Protein product: CASSERPRGNTEAFF.

The chain uses TRBV6-6 and TRBJ2-5; D is unresolved. The DNA end is more similar to TRBJ2-7, so the J call may be wrong. The germline V gene has CDR1 MNHNY and CDR2 SVGAGI (reference sequence). This CDR3 contains 14 residues. The DNA for the CDR3 is TGTGCCAGCAGTTCCTCTGAAACACAGTACGAGCAGTACTTC. Residues: CASSSSETQYEQYF.

The J gene is TRBJ1-2, the V gene TRBV19; tentative D call: TRBD1 (5 bases). V was pared by 6 bases and J by 2 bases, with 13 bases between. Germline loops: CDR1 LNHDA, CDR2 SQIVND (reference sequence). This CDR3 has 14 amino acids. Here the CDR3 reads CASSPSGKNYGYTF. The CDR3 nucleotides read TGTGCCAGTAGCCCCTCAGGGAAGAACTATGGCTACACCTTC.

CDR3 residues: CASGVSGLYSNQPQHF. CDR3 DNA sequence: TGTGCTAGTGGTGTGTCCGGACTTTATAGCAATCAGCCCCAGCATTTT. The V and J genes are TRBV12-5 and TRBJ1-5; D unclear. Germline V gives CDR1 LGHNT, CDR2 FRNRAP. With 5 bases removed from V and 0 bases from J, the gap between germline ends came to 14 bases. CDR3 size: 16 residues. Using reference TRBV12-5 and TRBJ1-5 for the parts outside the CDR3, the full variable domain is DARVTQTPRHKVTEMGQEVTMRCQPILGHNTVFWYRQTMMQGLELLAYFRNRAPLDDSGMPKDRFSAEMPDATLATLKIQPSEPRDSAVYFCASGVSGLYSNQPQHFGDGTRLSIL.

CDR3 in amino acids: CASSLKGVPYNEQFF. DNA of the CDR3: TGTGCCAGCAGCTTAAAAGGGGTCCCATACAATGAGCAGTTCTTC. The chain couples TRBV7-3 to TRBJ2-1; weak D call: TRBD1 (5 bases). The CDR3 runs 15 residues. Trimming shortened V by 1 base and J by 4 bases, and 11 bases separated the two germline ends. From germline, CDR1 is SGHTA and CDR2 FQGTGA.

The V gene is TRBV9, the J gene TRBJ1-5; possible D gene TRBD1, 5 bases. Germline-derived CDR1 and CDR2 are SGDLS and YYNGEE. The CDR3 sequence is 14 residues long. The V and J ends lost 7 bases and 4 bases respectively, with 15 bases between them. The CDR3 loop is CASSGGGANQPQHF. CDR3 in DNA: TGTGCCAGCTCAGGAGGAGGGGCAAATCAGCCCCAGCATTTT.

Written as DNA, the CDR3 is TGTGCCAGCAGCTTGGGGCGGGAATATGGCTACACCTTC. Its protein product is CASSLGREYGYTF. The gene calls are TRBV5-8 and TRBJ1-2; D remains unclear. From germline, CDR1 is SGHTS and CDR2 YDEGEE. The CDR3 has 13 residues. V lost 0 bases and J 5 bases, leaving 8 bases between the germline ends.